The clone carrying this T cell receptor (beta chain) came up many times. This entry belongs to a study of T-cell memory formation after mild COVID-19. TCRdb analysed the 5' RACE reads with MiXCR anew, one entry per CDR3 protein. The data show 350,000 to 500,000 distinct CDR3 sequences, 18% seen once. Trimming removed 1 base at V and 6 bases at J, with 3 bases between. The CDR3 runs to 11 residues. Germline V gene sequence: CDR1 PRHDT, CDR2 FYEKMQ (reference sequence). The sequence came from a man younger than 35 who had mild COVID-19 (a few samples of this study predate the infection). Cell type and time point are not known. The chain has TRBV13 and TRBJ1-1, with no clear D. The sample taken for sequencing was PBMCs or a T cell subset sorted from them (not recorded which). Here the CDR3 reads CASSLVSEAFF. The CDR3 DNA follows: TGTGCCAGCAGCTTAGTGTCTGAAGCTTTCTTT.